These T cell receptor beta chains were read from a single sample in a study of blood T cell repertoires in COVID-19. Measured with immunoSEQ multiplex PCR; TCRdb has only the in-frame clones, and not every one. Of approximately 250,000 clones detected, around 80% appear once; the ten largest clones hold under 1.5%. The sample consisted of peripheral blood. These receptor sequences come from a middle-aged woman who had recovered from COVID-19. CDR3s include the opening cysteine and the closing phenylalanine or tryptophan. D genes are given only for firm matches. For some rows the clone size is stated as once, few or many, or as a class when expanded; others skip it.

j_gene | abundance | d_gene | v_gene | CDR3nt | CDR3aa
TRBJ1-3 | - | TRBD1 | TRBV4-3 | TGCGCCAGCAGCCAAGAGATAGGACAGGGCGGAAACACCATATATTTT | CASSQEIGQGGNTIYF
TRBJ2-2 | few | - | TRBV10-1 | TGCGCCAGCAGCCCAAACACCGGGGAGCTGTTTTTT | CASSPNTGELFF
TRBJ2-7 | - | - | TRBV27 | TGTGCCAGCAGTTTAACGGGAGAATACGAGCAGTACTTC | CASSLTGEYEQYF
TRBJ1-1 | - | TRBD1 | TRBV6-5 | TGTGCCAGCAGTTCGACAGGGGGCATGAACACTGAAGCTTTCTTT | CASSSTGGMNTEAFF
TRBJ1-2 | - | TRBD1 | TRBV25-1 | TGTGCCAGCAGTGGGACAGGGGAGGGGGGCTACACCTTC | CASSGTGEGGYTF
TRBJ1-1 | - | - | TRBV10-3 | TGTGCCACCACAGGGTTGGACACTGAAGCTTTCTTT | CATTGLDTEAFF
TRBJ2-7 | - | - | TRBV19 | TGTGCCAGTAGTATACTGGGAGGTTACGGTTCCAACGAGCAGTACTTC | CASSILGGYGSNEQYF
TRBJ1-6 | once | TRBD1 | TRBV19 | TGTGCCAGTAGTGTCCCAGGGGGCAATTCACCCCTCCACTTT | CASSVPGGNSPLHF
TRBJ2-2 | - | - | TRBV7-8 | TGTGCCAGCAGCTCAACGAACACCGGGGAGCTGTTTTTT | CASSSTNTGELFF
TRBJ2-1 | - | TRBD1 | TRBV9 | TGTGCCAGCAGCGACAGACAGGGGGCTATGAATGAGCAGTTCTTC | CASSDRQGAMNEQFF
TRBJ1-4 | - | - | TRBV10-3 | TGTGCCATCAGTGAGCGAGGGTATCCTAATGAAAAACTGTTTTTT | CAISERGYPNEKLFF
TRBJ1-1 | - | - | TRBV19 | TGTGCCAGTAGTATATTGTCAGGGTCCGCCGGAGCTTTCTTT | CASSILSGSAGAFF
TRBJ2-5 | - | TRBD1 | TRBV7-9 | TGTGCCAGCAGCTTAGCGACAGGGGCTGCGATTGTCCAGTACTTC | CASSLATGAAIVQYF
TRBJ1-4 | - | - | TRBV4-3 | TGCGCCAGCAGCCAAGACCCAGGGATGGGGCCCGAAAAACTGTTTTTT | CASSQDPGMGPEKLFF
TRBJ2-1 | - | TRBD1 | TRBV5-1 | TGCGCCAGCAGCTGGGGGACAGTTCCCCCCAATGAGCAGTTCTTC | CASSWGTVPPNEQFF
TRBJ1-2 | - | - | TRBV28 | TGTGCCAGCAGCACTGGACAGCATTACTATGGCTACACCTTC | CASSTGQHYYGYTF
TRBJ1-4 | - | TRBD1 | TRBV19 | TGTGCCAGTAGGGCCGGGACAGCGGATGAAAAACTGTTTTTT | CASRAGTADEKLFF
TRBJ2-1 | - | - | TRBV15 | TGTGCCACCAGCAGAGTGGACACCTCCTACAATGAGCAGTTCTTC | CATSRVDTSYNEQFF
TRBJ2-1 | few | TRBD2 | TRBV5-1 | TGCGCCAGCAGCGCCAGCGGGGGGGACTCCTACAATGAGCAGTTCTTC | CASSASGGDSYNEQFF
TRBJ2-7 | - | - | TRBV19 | TGTGCCAGTAGTATTATAGGGCAGGGGAACGACGAGCAGTACTTC | CASSIIGQGNDEQYF
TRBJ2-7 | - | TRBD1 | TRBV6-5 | TGTGCGTCGAGGACAGGGGCCTACGAGCAGTACTTC | CASRTGAYEQYF
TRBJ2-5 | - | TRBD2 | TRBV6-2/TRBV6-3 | TGTGCCAGCAGCCCCCACACTAGCGGGGAGGGAGAGACCCAGTACTTC | CASSPHTSGEGETQYF
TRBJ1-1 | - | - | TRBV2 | TGTGCCAGCACCGCAAGCAGGGCCGGTGAAGCTTTCTTT | CASTASRAGEAFF
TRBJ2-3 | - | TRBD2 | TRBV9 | TGTGCCAGCAGCGTAGCTGGTAGCGGGACTCCAGGAGATACGCAGTATTTT | CASSVAGSGTPGDTQYF
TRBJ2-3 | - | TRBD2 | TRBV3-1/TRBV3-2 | TGTGCCAGCAGCCAAGGTCTGTCGGGGGGGAGCACAGATACGCAGTATTTT | CASSQGLSGGSTDTQYF
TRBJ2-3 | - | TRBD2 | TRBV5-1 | TGCGCCAGCAGCCCGACTAGCGGATCGCCAGGGGATACGCAGTATTTT | CASSPTSGSPGDTQYF
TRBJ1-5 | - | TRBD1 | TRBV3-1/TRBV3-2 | TGTGCCAGCAGCCAAAATACAGGGGGAAATCAGCCCCAGCATTTT | CASSQNTGGNQPQHF
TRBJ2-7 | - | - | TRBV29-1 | TGCAGCGTTGATGTCGGGGGTCAATTCAACAACGAGCAGTACTTC | CSVDVGGQFNNEQYF
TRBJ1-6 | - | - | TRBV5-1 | TGCGCCAGCAGCTTGGGTTGGCGGTCACCCCTCCACTTT | CASSLGWRSPLHF
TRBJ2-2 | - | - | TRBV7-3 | TGTGCCAGCAGACAAGACAGCGCGAACACCGGGGAGCTGTTTTTT | CASRQDSANTGELFF
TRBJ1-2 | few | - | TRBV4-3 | TGCGCCAGCAGCCCTGGGCGCTTTCCGACTAACTATGGCTACACCTTC | CASSPGRFPTNYGYTF
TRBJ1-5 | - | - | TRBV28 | TGTGCCAGCACAAAATTATGGGGGGTTCAGCCCCAGCATTTT | CASTKLWGVQPQHF
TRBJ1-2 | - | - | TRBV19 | TGTGCCAGTAGTATAGATCTGGGCAGTGTGTCGAATGGCTACACCTTC | CASSIDLGSVSNGYTF
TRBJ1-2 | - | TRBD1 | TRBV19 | TGTGCCAGTAGTATGTTGGACAGGGAAGGCGGCTACACCTTC | CASSMLDREGGYTF
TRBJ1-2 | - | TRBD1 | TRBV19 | TGTGCCTCTACCTTGAGGGACAGGGACGGCTACACCTTC | CASTLRDRDGYTF
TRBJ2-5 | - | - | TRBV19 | TGTGCCAGTAAGAGTCAAGAGACCCAGTACTTC | CASKSQETQYF
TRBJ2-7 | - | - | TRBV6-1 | TGTGCCAGCAGTGAAGACTGGGCTGACGAGCAGTACTTC | CASSEDWADEQYF
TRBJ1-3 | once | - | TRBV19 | TGTGCCAGTAGTCCGACGGGATCCTCTGGAAACACCATATATTTT | CASSPTGSSGNTIYF
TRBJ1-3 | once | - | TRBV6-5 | TGTGCCAGCAGTTACTCTGACAGGCTCTCTGGAAACACCATATATTTT | CASSYSDRLSGNTIYF
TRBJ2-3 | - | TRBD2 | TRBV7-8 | TGTGCCAGCAGCTTTGGCGGGGGGCAAACAGATACGCAGTATTTT | CASSFGGGQTDTQYF
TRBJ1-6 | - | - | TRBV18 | TGTGCCAGCTCCACGACAGGTGGTGAATCACCCCTCCACTTT | CASSTTGGESPLHF
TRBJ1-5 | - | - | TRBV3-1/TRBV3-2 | TGTGCCAGCAGCCAAGTCAGTCAGAGGAAAAGCAATCAGCCCCAGCATTTT | CASSQVSQRKSNQPQHF
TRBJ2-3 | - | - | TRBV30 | TGTGCCTGGACCCTGGGGGCTACGCAGTATTTT | CAWTLGATQYF
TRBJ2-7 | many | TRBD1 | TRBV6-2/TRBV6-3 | TGTGCCAGCAGTTACGCTATCAATTTTCGGACAGGGTCTACCTACGAGCAGTACTTC | CASSYAINFRTGSTYEQYF
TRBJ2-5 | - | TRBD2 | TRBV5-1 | TGCGCCAGCAGATGGACTAGCGAAGAGACCCAGTACTTC | CASRWTSEETQYF
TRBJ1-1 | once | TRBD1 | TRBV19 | TGTGCCAGTAGTCCTTGGGGACAGTACACTGAAGCTTTCTTT | CASSPWGQYTEAFF
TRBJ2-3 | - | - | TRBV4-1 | TGCGCCAGCAGCCTGCTTGGGCTAAGCACAGATACGCAGTATTTT | CASSLLGLSTDTQYF
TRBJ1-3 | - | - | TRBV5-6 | TGTGCCAGCAGCTTGGCCCAGGGCGCTGGAAACACCATATATTTT | CASSLAQGAGNTIYF
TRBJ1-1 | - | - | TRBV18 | TGTGCCAGCTCACCGGGAATAGTGGGAACGGGGACTGAAGCTTTCTTT | CASSPGIVGTGTEAFF